These T cell receptor beta chains were read from a single sample in a study of blood T cell repertoires in COVID-19. Produced via immunoSEQ multiplex PCR; TCRdb's table is partial and in-frame only. The top ten clones hold roughly 4% of a sample with 110,000 or so clones, around 86% of them seen once. The sequenced sample was peripheral blood. These receptors came from a man aged 45-60 years with acute or convalescent COVID-19. Each CDR3 is given with its conserved first and last residue. A D gene is named only where the DNA matches it firmly. Clone sizes are given selectively: once, few, many, or a class where the clone is expanded.

d_gene	j_gene	v_gene	abundance	CDR3aa	CDR3nt
-	TRBJ2-5	TRBV29-1	-	CSITRGETQYF	TGCAGTATTACCAGAGGAGAGACCCAGTACTTC
-	TRBJ1-5	TRBV30	-	CAWSVGRAGQPQHF	TGTGCCTGGAGTGTTGGGCGGGCCGGTCAGCCCCAGCATTTT
TRBD2	TRBJ2-5	TRBV3-1/TRBV3-2	once	CASSQLGGQETQYF	TGTGCCAGCAGCCAACTGGGGGGGCAAGAGACCCAGTACTTC
-	TRBJ2-1	TRBV30	-	CAWSVTGLTNEQFF	TGTGCCTGGAGTGTCACAGGGTTAACCAATGAGCAGTTCTTC
TRBD1	TRBJ2-2	TRBV24-1	-	CATTPERDRAAGELFF	TGTGCCACCACACCAGAGAGAGACAGGGCGGCCGGGGAGCTGTTTTTT
TRBD1	TRBJ1-2	TRBV5-5	-	CASSSGGGYGYTF	TGTGCCAGCAGTTCAGGGGGCGGCTATGGCTACACCTTC
TRBD2	TRBJ2-3	TRBV27	-	CASAPGLAGGPTDTQYF	TGTGCCAGTGCTCCGGGACTAGCGGGAGGGCCTACAGATACGCAGTATTTT
-	TRBJ1-5	TRBV19	-	CASRLAGVRNQPQHF	TGTGCCAGTAGGTTGGCAGGGGTCCGCAATCAGCCCCAGCATTTT
-	TRBJ1-6	TRBV2	-	CASSEKQGQFNSPLHF	TGTGCCAGCAGTGAAAAGCAGGGGCAATTTAATTCACCCCTCCACTTT
TRBD2	TRBJ2-1	TRBV7-3	-	CASSPGTSGNEQFF	TGTGCCAGCAGCCCGGGGACTAGCGGGAATGAGCAGTTCTTC
-	TRBJ1-6	TRBV6-1	-	CASSELGSSYNSPLHF	TGTGCCAGCAGTGAACTCGGGAGCTCCTATAATTCACCCCTCCACTTT
-	TRBJ2-3	TRBV19	-	CASSTQGRSVDTQYF	TGTGCCAGTAGTACACAGGGAAGAAGCGTAGATACGCAGTATTTT
-	TRBJ1-6	TRBV7-9	few	CASSPGRGAGNSPLHF	TGTGCCAGCAGCCCAGGACGGGGGGCGGGTAATTCACCCCTCCACTTT
TRBD1	TRBJ1-4	TRBV9	once	CASSPGTGFNEKLFF	TGTGCCAGCAGCCCAGGGACAGGATTTAATGAAAAACTGTTTTTT
-	TRBJ1-6	TRBV7-2	-	CASSLEGAGNNSPLHF	TGTGCCAGCAGCTTAGAAGGAGCGGGCAATAATTCACCCCTCCACTTT
TRBD1	TRBJ1-5	TRBV19	-	CASSTIGTGGQPQHF	TGTGCCAGTAGCACGATCGGGACAGGAGGTCAGCCCCAGCATTTT
TRBD1	TRBJ1-1	TRBV10-3	few	CAIKRDSLDTEAFF	TGTGCCATCAAACGGGACAGCCTAGACACTGAAGCTTTCTTT
-	TRBJ2-7	TRBV27	-	CASSLGQGWPYEQYF	TGTGCCAGCAGTTTAGGGCAGGGATGGCCCTACGAGCAGTACTTC
-	TRBJ1-3	TRBV7-8	-	CASSRSTGTISGNTIYF	TGTGCCAGCAGCCGATCGACCGGGACAATCTCTGGAAACACCATATATTTT
-	TRBJ2-1	TRBV5-1	-	CASSFLWGGSGPYNEQFF	TGCGCCAGCAGCTTCCTATGGGGAGGTAGCGGTCCATACAATGAGCAGTTCTTC
TRBD2	TRBJ2-5	TRBV19	-	CASSMRAGSYETQYF	TGTGCCAGTAGTATGCGAGCGGGGAGTTATGAGACCCAGTACTTC
-	TRBJ2-3	TRBV7-3	-	CASSDSFGTDTQYF	TGTGCCAGCAGCGACAGTTTTGGCACAGATACGCAGTATTTT
TRBD2	TRBJ2-1	TRBV11-2	once	CASSSELAGVDEQFF	TGTGCCAGCAGCTCAGAACTAGCGGGAGTGGATGAGCAGTTCTTC
TRBD2	TRBJ2-5	TRBV7-9	-	CASSPTGGKETQYF	TGTGCCAGCAGCCCAACGGGGGGGAAAGAGACCCAGTACTTC
TRBD1	TRBJ2-2	TRBV5-6	once	CASSFDRDPNTGELFF	TGTGCCAGCAGCTTCGACAGGGACCCGAACACCGGGGAGCTGTTTTTT
-	TRBJ1-5	TRBV6-5	once	CASSHGGGRDQPQHF	TGTGCCAGCAGCCACGGGGGTGGCCGAGATCAGCCCCAGCATTTT
-	TRBJ1-5	TRBV9	once	CASSEGDSNQPQHF	TGTGCCAGCAGCGAGGGGGATAGCAATCAGCCCCAGCATTTT
-	TRBJ2-7	TRBV12-3/TRBV12-4	-	CASSLAQNEQYF	TGTGCCAGCAGTTTAGCACAGAACGAGCAGTACTTC
-	TRBJ1-2	TRBV7-2	-	CASSPRTDVGYTF	TGTGCCAGCAGCCCCCGGACAGACGTGGGCTACACCTTC
-	TRBJ2-5	TRBV28	-	CASSSWTGQETQYF	TGTGCCAGCAGCTCCTGGACGGGGCAAGAGACCCAGTACTTC
-	TRBJ2-3	TRBV7-9	once	CASRIGRTSTDTQYF	TGTGCCAGCAGGATAGGGAGAACCAGCACAGATACGCAGTATTTT
TRBD1	TRBJ2-3	TRBV10-3	-	CAISGAGQGEDTQYF	TGTGCCATCAGTGGGGCGGGACAGGGGGAGGATACGCAGTATTTT
-	TRBJ1-2	TRBV6-1	-	CASSESQVYGYTF	TGTGCCAGCAGTGAATCACAAGTCTATGGCTACACCTTC
TRBD2	TRBJ2-1	TRBV7-7	-	CASSPSSGGYSYNEQFF	TGTGCTAGCAGCCCTTCGAGCGGGGGGTATTCCTACAATGAGCAGTTCTTC
TRBD1	TRBJ1-1	TRBV28	-	CASTGTVLNTEAFF	TGTGCCAGCACCGGGACAGTATTGAACACTGAAGCTTTCTTT
-	TRBJ1-1	TRBV30	-	CAWSVTGGGTEAFF	TGTGCCTGGAGTGTGACAGGCGGCGGCACTGAAGCTTTCTTT
-	TRBJ2-7	TRBV5-4	-	CASSSEQGMIHEQYF	TGTGCCAGCAGCTCAGAACAGGGCATGATCCACGAGCAGTACTTC
-	TRBJ2-7	TRBV11-3	-	CASSSYSTGPYEQYF	TGTGCCAGCAGCTCCTACTCTACAGGGCCCTACGAGCAGTACTTC
-	TRBJ2-7	TRBV7-3	-	CASSLQGRDYEQYF	TGTGCCAGCAGCCTACAGGGTAGAGACTACGAGCAGTACTTC
-	TRBJ2-1	TRBV5-4	-	CASSLSGTYNEQFF	TGTGCCAGCAGCTTGTCAGGGACCTACAATGAGCAGTTCTTC
TRBD2	TRBJ2-7	TRBV2	-	CASSEYPTGTSFYEQYF	TGTGCCAGCAGTGAATACCCAACCGGGACTAGCTTCTACGAGCAGTACTTC
-	TRBJ2-1	TRBV11-2	-	CASSFSPNEQFF	TGTGCCAGCAGCTTCTCTCCTAATGAGCAGTTCTTC
-	TRBJ2-7	TRBV24-1	-	CATSDPYSYEQYF	TGTGCCACCAGTGACCCCTACTCCTACGAGCAGTACTTC
-	TRBJ2-1	TRBV7-9	-	CASSFRLNNEQFF	TGTGCCAGCAGCTTTAGACTAAACAATGAGCAGTTCTTC
TRBD1	TRBJ2-4	TRBV11-3	-	CASSTWTGDGASAKNIQYF	TGTGCCAGCAGCACCTGGACAGGGGACGGGGCCTCGGCCAAAAACATTCAGTACTTC
-	TRBJ2-7	TRBV18	-	CASSWARQGTYEQYF	TGTGCCAGCTCCTGGGCCCGGCAGGGGACCTACGAGCAGTACTTC